What follows are 24 T cell receptor beta chains derived from one specimen sequenced in a study of shared clonotypes between healthy human individuals. Generated by immunoSEQ multiplex PCR, the TCRdb table keeps only in-frame clones and is missing some. The sample includes about 480,000 clones, about 79% of them seen just once. Material for sequencing was PBMCs. All receptors derive from a woman between 35 and 50 years old in good health. Some clones in this sample may be carry-over from other donors' samples.

The gene calls are TRBV18 and TRBJ1-5; possibly TRBD1 for D (6 bases). Trimming cost V 3 bases and J 1 base, with 13 bases left between them. Germline CDR1 and CDR2: KGHSH and LQKENI. The CDR3 length is 16 residues. CDR3 protein: CASSPGGQGSNQPQHF. The CDR3 nucleotides read TGTGCCAGCTCACCTGGGGGCCAAGGGAGCAATCAGCCCCAGCATTTT.

The chain recombines TRBV6-1 with TRBJ1-1, with D possibly being TRBD1 (6 bases). The germline CDR1 and CDR2 sequences are MNHNS and SASEGT. The V end was cut by 4 bases, the J end by 2 bases, with 11 bases between. This CDR3 is 14 amino acids long. The CDR3 bases are TGTGCCAGCAGTGTCTACAGGGACAACACTGAAGCTTTCTTT. Encoded protein: CASSVYRDNTEAFF.

The V gene is TRBV27, the J gene TRBJ2-1, with 7 bases matching TRBD1. Germline CDR1 MNHEY, CDR2 SMNVEV (reference sequence). With V trimmed by 5 bases and J by 2 bases, 6 bases remained unmatched. The CDR3 contains 15 residues. The CDR3 DNA reads as TGTGCCAGCAGTACCTACAGGGGTGCCTACAATGAGCAGTTCTTC. It codes for CASSTYRGAYNEQFF.

V and J are TRBV29-1 and TRBJ2-7; 8 bases map to TRBD2. V was clipped by 0 bases and J by 4 bases; unmatched bases: 11. The CDR3 runs 16 residues. Per germline, CDR1 SQVTM and CDR2 ANQGSEA. CDR3 DNA sequence: TGCAGCGTTGAAGATCCGGGGGGGAGGAGAGGGTACGAGCAGTACTTC. This codes for CSVEDPGGRRGYEQYF.

J is TRBJ1-4 and V is TRBV7-2; D is undetermined. Trimming took off 1 base at V and 6 bases at J, with 12 bases between the two ends. Germline V CDR1 and CDR2: SGHTA, FQGNSA. CDR3 length equals 15 residues. The CDR3 protein is CASSLGGRNYEKLFF. CDR3 nucleotides: TGTGCCAGCAGCTTAGGCGGCAGGAACTATGAAAAACTGTTTTTT.

The table lists this clone with a count of one. The CDR3 region is CASSLGYLSTDTQYF. CDR3 coding DNA: TGTGCCAGCAGCTTGGGCTACCTTTCGACAGATACGCAGTATTTT. The V and J genes are TRBV7-3 and TRBJ2-3; D unclear. V was shortened by 3 bases and J by 3 bases, with 13 bases between the two germline ends. Germline CDR1 is SGHTA and CDR2 is FQGTGA. The CDR3 sequence is 15 residues long.

This chain connects TRBV7-2 to TRBJ1-5; 8 nucleotides agree with TRBD1. Trimming removed 0 bases from V and 14 bases from J; junction bases left unmatched: 6. The CDR3 has 13 amino acids. Looked up from germline, CDR1 is SGHTA and CDR2 is FQGNSA. CDR3: CASSLAKGQAEHF. CDR3 nucleotides: TGTGCCAGCAGCTTAGCGAAGGGACAGGCCGAGCATTTT.

The chain couples TRBV7-3 to TRBJ2-7; 14 bases match TRBD2. J lost 5 bases, V lost 5 bases, and 5 bases had no gene match. The CDR3 extends over 15 amino acids. The V gene's germline CDR1 is SGHTA and CDR2 FQGTGA. The CDR3 DNA follows: TGTGCCAGCAGCATGGGACTAGCGGGAGTAAACGAGCAGTACTTC. Its translation is CASSMGLAGVNEQYF.

This chain uses TRBV30 with TRBJ1-6, with 9 bases lining up with TRBD1. The CDR3 totals 15 residues. Germline V gene data show CDR1 as GTSNPN and CDR2 as SVGIG (reference sequence). Losses at the gene ends were 3 bases for V and 10 bases for J; bases not matched to a gene: 10. CDR3 in amino acids: CAWRITGGAGSPLHF. In DNA, the CDR3 is TGTGCCTGGAGGATTACAGGGGGCGCAGGGTCACCCCTCCACTTT.

The rearrangement joins TRBV5-8 to TRBJ2-1; D gene uncertain. Germline values: CDR1 SGHTS, CDR2 YDEGEE. The germline V and J ends were trimmed by 4 bases and 6 bases, with 20 bases remaining between them. This CDR3 is built from 16 residues. The chain's CDR3 is CASSQLGRVRGNEQFF. The CDR3 coding sequence is TGTGCCAGCAGCCAGTTGGGTCGCGTCCGAGGCAATGAGCAGTTCTTC.

This chain connects TRBV7-2 to TRBJ1-4, with 7 bases aligning to TRBD1. Germline V CDR1 and CDR2: SGHTA, FQGNSA. Trimming removed 5 bases from V and 0 bases from J; junction bases left unmatched: 9. This CDR3 is 17 amino acids long. The CDR3, as DNA: TGTGCCAGCAGCCAAAGACAAACAGGGGCAACTAATGAAAAACTGTTTTTT. Translated: CASSQRQTGATNEKLFF.

The chain employs TRBV28 and TRBJ1-2; D unresolved. Germline CDR1 is MDHEN and CDR2 is SYDVKM. CDR3 length equals 13 residues. The germline V and J ends were trimmed by 6 bases and 4 bases, with 12 bases remaining between them. DNA of the CDR3: TGTGCCAGCAGCCTCAAGGAACTCTATGGCTACACCTTC. It is translated as CASSLKELYGYTF.

The chain combines TRBV6-6 with TRBJ2-7, with TRBD1 as a possible D gene (7 bases). Germline CDR1 reads MNHNY; CDR2 reads SVGAGI (reference sequence). Trimming left V 6 bases short and J 2 bases short, with 14 bases between. The CDR3 has 14 residues. The CDR3 nucleotides read TGTGCCAGCAGGGAGGGGGCCGCAACCTACGAGCAGTACTTC. Translation gives CASREGAATYEQYF.

This sequence joins TRBV7-8 and TRBJ2-7, with 11 bases aligning to TRBD2. V shed 5 bases and J 3 bases; nucleotides not matched to a gene: 3. Per germline, CDR1 SGHVS and CDR2 FQNEAQ. There are 14 residues in the CDR3. Here the CDR3 DNA reads TGTGCCAGCAGCCCGGGACTAGCGGACTACGAGCAGTACTTC. Translated: CASSPGLADYEQYF. Full variable domain (missing parts from reference TRBV7-8 and TRBJ2-7): GAGVSQSPRYKVAKRGQDVALRCDPISGHVSLFWYQQALGQGPEFLTYFQNEAQLDKSGLPSDRFFAERPEGSVSTLKIQRTQQEDSAVYLCASSPGLADYEQYFGPGTRLTVT.

The count of this clone is one. The rearrangement uses TRBV2 and TRBJ2-3; TRBD1 aligns across 7 bases. Germline values: CDR1 SNHLY, CDR2 FYNNEI. This CDR3 region has 12 residues. V lost 7 bases and J lost 4; bases outside the gene matches: 2. In DNA, the CDR3 is TGTGCCAGCAAGGGGGCCGCAGATACGCAGTATTTT. It specifies CASKGAADTQYF.

The chain carries TRBV10-3 and TRBJ1-5; D is undetermined. Trimming stripped 2 bases from V and 0 bases from J, with 8 bases between. CDR1 is ENHRY, CDR2 SYGVKD, per germline. The CDR3 sequence is 15 residues long. CDR3 bases: TGTGCCATCAGTGAGGGGGAGTATAGCAATCAGCCCCAGCATTTT. It is translated as CAISEGEYSNQPQHF.

V is TRBV7-3 and J is TRBJ2-7; 8 bases are shared with TRBD2. The ends lost 2 bases at V and 12 bases at J; junction bases unmatched: 12. Germline CDR1 is SGHTA and CDR2 is FQGTGA. The CDR3 contains 14 residues. CDR3 bases: TGTGCCAGCAGCTTAGGACCAGCGGGAGAGGGTCGGTACTTC. Amino acids: CASSLGPAGEGRYF.

The V call is TRBV30, the J call TRBJ1-3; unclear D gene. The V gene's germline CDR1 is GTSNPN and CDR2 SVGIG (reference sequence). The germline V and J ends were trimmed by 7 bases and 0 bases, with 13 bases remaining between them. The CDR3 runs to 14 residues. The CDR3 nucleotides are TGTGCCTTAGAGCGGAGTGTCTCTGGAAACACCATATATTTT. Residues: CALERSVSGNTIYF.

Only a few counts were recorded for this clone. This chain joins TRBV5-4 and TRBJ2-1; D is possibly TRBD2 (6 bases). This CDR3 is built from 16 residues. The germline V gene encodes CDR1 SGHNT and CDR2 YYREEE (reference sequence). V shed 0 bases and J shed 1 base, with 11 bases lying between them. CDR3 protein: CASSLAGRRSYNEQFF. The CDR3 bases are TGTGCCAGCAGCTTGGCGGGGAGGCGGTCCTACAATGAGCAGTTCTTC.

This clone was detected only once. This chain connects TRBV28 to TRBJ1-5; no firm D call. The CDR3 totals 16 residues. Germline V lookup: CDR1 MDHEN, CDR2 SYDVKM. V gave up 11 bases and J gave up 0 bases, with 20 bases separating them. The chain's CDR3 is CAAQVGGLYSNQPQHF. Written as DNA, the CDR3 is TGTGCCGCTCAAGTGGGTGGGCTCTATAGCAATCAGCCCCAGCATTTT.

This chain connects TRBV7-9 to TRBJ2-1; the D gene could be TRBD1 or TRBD2 (6 bases each). This CDR3 is 15 amino acids long. Trimming removed 3 bases at V and 6 bases at J, with 15 bases between. The germline gives CDR1 SEHNR, CDR2 FQNEAQ (reference sequence). In DNA form, the CDR3 reads TGTGCCAGCAGCTTGGGGCGGAGGGGGTTCAATGAGCAGTTCTTC. It yields the protein CASSLGRRGFNEQFF.

The chain combines TRBV18 with TRBJ1-2, with 7 nucleotides matching TRBD1. This CDR3 spans 15 amino acids. Trimming at V came to 1 base and at J to 1 base, leaving 3 bases not matched to a gene. Germline V gives CDR1 KGHSH, CDR2 LQKENI. The CDR3 nucleotides are TGTGCCAGCTCACCACGGACAGGCCTTAACTATGGCTACACCTTC. Translated: CASSPRTGLNYGYTF.

V is TRBV5-1 and J is TRBJ2-6; D uncertain. Trimming left V 0 bases short and J 2 bases short, with 15 bases between. Germline CDR1 and CDR2: SGHRS and YFSETQ. This CDR3 region has 18 residues. The CDR3 loop is CASSLVGSGGAGANVLTF. CDR3 nucleotide sequence: TGCGCCAGCAGCTTGGTTGGTTCGGGCGGAGCTGGGGCCAACGTCCTGACTTTC.

This clone is a singleton in its sample. The genes are TRBV6-1 and TRBJ2-5; no clear D gene. This CDR3 comprises 11 residues. Germline V gives CDR1 MNHNS, CDR2 SASEGT. Trimming removed 2 bases at V and 5 bases at J, with 3 bases between. The chain's CDR3 is CASSEWETQYF. DNA for the CDR3: TGTGCCAGCAGTGAATGGGAGACCCAGTACTTC.